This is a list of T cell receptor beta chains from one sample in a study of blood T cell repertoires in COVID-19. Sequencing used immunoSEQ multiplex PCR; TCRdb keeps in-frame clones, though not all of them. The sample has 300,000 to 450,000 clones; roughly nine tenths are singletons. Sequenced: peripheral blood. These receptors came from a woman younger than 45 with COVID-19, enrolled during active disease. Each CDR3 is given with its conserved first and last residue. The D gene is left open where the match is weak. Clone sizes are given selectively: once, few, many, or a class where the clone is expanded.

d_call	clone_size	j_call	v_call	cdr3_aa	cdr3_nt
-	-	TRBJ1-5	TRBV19	CASSTTVQNQPQHF	TGTGCCAGTAGTACCACCGTACAGAATCAGCCCCAGCATTTT
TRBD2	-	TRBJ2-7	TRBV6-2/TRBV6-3	CASSYSIYGGAYEQYF	TGTGCCAGCAGTTACTCGATTTACGGGGGGGCCTACGAGCAGTACTTC
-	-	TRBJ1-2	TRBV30	CAWSAQGNYGYTF	TGTGCCTGGAGTGCGCAGGGGAACTATGGCTACACCTTC
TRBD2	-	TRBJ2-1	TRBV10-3	CAISDRERETYNEQFF	TGTGCCATCAGTGACCGGGAGCGGGAGACCTACAATGAGCAGTTCTTC
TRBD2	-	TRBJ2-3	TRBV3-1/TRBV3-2	CASSQVAGGHHTQYF	TGTGCCAGCAGCCAGGTAGCGGGGGGGCACCATACGCAGTATTTT
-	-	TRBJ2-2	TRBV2	CASRKREATGELFF	TGTGCCAGCAGGAAAAGGGAGGCCACCGGGGAGCTGTTTTTT
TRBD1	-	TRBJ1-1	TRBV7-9	CASSGDRGYEAFF	TGTGCCAGCAGCGGGGACAGGGGGTATGAAGCTTTCTTT
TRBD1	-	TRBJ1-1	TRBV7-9	CASSLGWDSAAFF	TGTGCCAGCAGCTTAGGGTGGGACAGCGCAGCTTTCTTT
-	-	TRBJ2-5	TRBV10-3	CAISESGTQYF	TGTGCCATCAGTGAGAGCGGGACCCAGTACTTC
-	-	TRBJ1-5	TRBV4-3	CASSQEAGISNQPQHF	TGCGCCAGCAGCCAAGAGGCGGGCATTAGCAATCAGCCCCAGCATTTT
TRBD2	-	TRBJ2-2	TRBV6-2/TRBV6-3	CASSYGDRGWTSGRSGELFF	TGTGCCAGCAGTTACGGAGACAGGGGTTGGACTAGCGGGAGATCCGGGGAGCTGTTTTTT
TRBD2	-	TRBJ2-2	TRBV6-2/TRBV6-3	CASSAASGGRTGELFF	TGTGCCAGCAGTGCCGCCAGCGGGGGCCGGACCGGGGAGCTGTTTTTT
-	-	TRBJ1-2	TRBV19	CASSSQGNYGYTF	TGTGCCAGTAGTTCGCAGGGTAACTATGGCTACACCTTC
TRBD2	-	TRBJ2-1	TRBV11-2	CASSLVLGGGYNEQFF	TGTGCCAGCAGCTTAGTACTGGGGGGGGGCTACAATGAGCAGTTCTTC
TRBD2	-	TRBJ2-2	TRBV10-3	CALASGSQGTGELFF	TGTGCCTTAGCGAGCGGGAGCCAAGGGACCGGGGAGCTGTTTTTT
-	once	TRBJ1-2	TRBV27	CASSPTPRSLQAQNYGYTF	TGTGCCAGCAGTCCTACCCCTCGATCTCTACAGGCGCAGAACTATGGCTACACCTTC
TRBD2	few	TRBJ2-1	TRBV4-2	CASSQEASGGANEQFF	TGTGCCAGCAGCCAAGAGGCTAGCGGGGGGGCCAATGAGCAGTTCTTC
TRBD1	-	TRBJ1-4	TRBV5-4	CASSSTGVGEKLFF	TGTGCCAGCAGCTCTACAGGGGTCGGTGAAAAACTGTTTTTT
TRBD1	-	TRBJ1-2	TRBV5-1	CASSSGQPYGYTF	TGCGCCAGCAGCTCGGGACAGCCCTATGGCTACACCTTC
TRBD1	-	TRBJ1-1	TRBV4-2	CASSQDTGVVYTEAFF	TGTGCCAGCAGCCAAGACACAGGGGTTGTGTACACTGAAGCTTTCTTT
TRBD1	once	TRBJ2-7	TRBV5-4	CASSLPGQFNEQYF	TGTGCCAGCAGCCTCCCGGGACAGTTTAATGAGCAGTACTTC
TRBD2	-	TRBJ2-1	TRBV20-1	CSASRASGSNEQFF	TGCAGTGCTAGTAGGGCTAGCGGCTCCAATGAGCAGTTCTTC
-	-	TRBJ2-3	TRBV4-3	CASSQVPDTYGTDTQYF	TGCGCCAGCAGCCAAGTCCCCGATACCTACGGCACAGATACGCAGTATTTT
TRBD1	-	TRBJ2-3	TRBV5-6	CASSLDRDSKTYSTDTQYF	TGTGCCAGCAGCCTAGACCGGGACAGCAAAACTTACTCCACAGATACGCAGTATTTT
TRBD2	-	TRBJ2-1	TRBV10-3	CAISDSAGGYNEQFF	TGTGCCATCAGTGATTCCGCGGGGGGATACAATGAGCAGTTCTTC
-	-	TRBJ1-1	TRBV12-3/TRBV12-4	CASTAGVHTEAFF	TGTGCCAGCACGGCAGGGGTCCACACTGAAGCTTTCTTT
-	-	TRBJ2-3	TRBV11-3	CASSMTGTVTDTQYF	TGTGCCAGCAGCATGACAGGTACCGTCACAGATACGCAGTATTTT
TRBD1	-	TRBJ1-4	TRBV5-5	CASSLSYRGREKLFF	TGTGCCAGCAGTCTTAGTTACAGGGGGCGAGAAAAACTGTTTTTT
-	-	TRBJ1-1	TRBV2	CASAVWLAEAFF	TGTGCCAGCGCCGTCTGGCTTGCTGAAGCTTTCTTT
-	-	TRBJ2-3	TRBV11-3	CASSLRADTQYF	TGTGCCAGCAGCTTAAGAGCAGATACGCAGTATTTT
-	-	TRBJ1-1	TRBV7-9	CASRFGGSEAFF	TGTGCCAGCAGATTCGGGGGGAGTGAAGCTTTCTTT
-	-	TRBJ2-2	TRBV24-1	CATSESAGRGSTGELFF	TGTGCCACCAGTGAGTCCGCAGGGAGGGGGAGCACCGGGGAGCTGTTTTTT
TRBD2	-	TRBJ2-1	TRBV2	CAGRDYTDEQFF	TGTGCGGGGCGGGACTACACCGATGAGCAGTTCTTC
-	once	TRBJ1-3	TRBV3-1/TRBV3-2	CASSQRGGSGNTIYF	TGTGCCAGCAGCCAACGGGGAGGCTCTGGAAACACCATATATTTT
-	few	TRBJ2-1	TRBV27	CASSLSQSDYNEQFF	TGTGCCAGCAGTTTAAGTCAGTCCGACTACAATGAGCAGTTCTTC
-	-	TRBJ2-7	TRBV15	CATSREDTASYEQYF	TGTGCCACCAGCAGAGAGGACACGGCCTCCTACGAGCAGTACTTC